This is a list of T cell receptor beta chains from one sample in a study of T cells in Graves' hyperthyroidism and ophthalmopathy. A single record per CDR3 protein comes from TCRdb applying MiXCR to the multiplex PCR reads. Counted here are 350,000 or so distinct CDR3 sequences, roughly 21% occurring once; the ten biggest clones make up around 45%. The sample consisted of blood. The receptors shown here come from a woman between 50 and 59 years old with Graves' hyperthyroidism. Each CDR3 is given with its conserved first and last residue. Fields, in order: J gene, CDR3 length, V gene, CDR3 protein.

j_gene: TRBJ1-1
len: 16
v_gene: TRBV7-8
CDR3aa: CASSSTPPTWNTEAFF

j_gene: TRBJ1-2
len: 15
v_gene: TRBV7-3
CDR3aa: CASSPPTGTKDGYTF

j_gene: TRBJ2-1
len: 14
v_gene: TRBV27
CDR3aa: CASSLSTAGNEQFF

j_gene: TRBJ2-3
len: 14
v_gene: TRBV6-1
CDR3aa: CASRNRGRTDTQYF

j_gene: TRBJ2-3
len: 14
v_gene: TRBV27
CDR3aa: CASSSSIGADTQYF

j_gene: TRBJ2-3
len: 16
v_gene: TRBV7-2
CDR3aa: CASSLGTRILTDTQYF

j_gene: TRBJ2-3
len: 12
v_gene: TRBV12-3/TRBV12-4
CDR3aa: CASIRSGHTQYF

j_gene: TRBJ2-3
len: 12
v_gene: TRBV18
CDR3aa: CASQTGSDTQYF

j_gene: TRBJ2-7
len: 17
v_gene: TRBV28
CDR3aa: CASQRWGMGQSVPEQYF

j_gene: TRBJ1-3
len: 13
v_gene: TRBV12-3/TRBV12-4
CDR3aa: CASSLISSNTIYF

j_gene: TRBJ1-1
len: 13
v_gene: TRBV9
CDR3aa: CASSVVQGSEAFF

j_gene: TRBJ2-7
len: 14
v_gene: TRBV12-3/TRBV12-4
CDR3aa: CASRSSTRGLGEYF

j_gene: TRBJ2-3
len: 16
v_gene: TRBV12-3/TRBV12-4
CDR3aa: CASSLRVLGGTDTQYF

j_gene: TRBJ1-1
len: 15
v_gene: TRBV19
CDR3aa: CASSTDRDMNTEAFF

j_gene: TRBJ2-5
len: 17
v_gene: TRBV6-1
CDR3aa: CASSYGQLTSGQETQYF

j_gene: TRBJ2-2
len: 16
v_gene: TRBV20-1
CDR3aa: CSARVDRGLSTGELFF

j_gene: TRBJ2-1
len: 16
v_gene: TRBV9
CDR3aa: CASSVVGRGGYNEQFF

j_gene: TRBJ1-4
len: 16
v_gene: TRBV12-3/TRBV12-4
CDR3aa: CASSLRDRPTNEKLFF

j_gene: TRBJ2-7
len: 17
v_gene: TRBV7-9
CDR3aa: CASSRPEPGLSSYEQYF

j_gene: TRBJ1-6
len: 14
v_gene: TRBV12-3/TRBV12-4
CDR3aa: CASRGWAGNSPLHF

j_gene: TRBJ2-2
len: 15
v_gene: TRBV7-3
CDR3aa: CASSLGNIQGGELFF

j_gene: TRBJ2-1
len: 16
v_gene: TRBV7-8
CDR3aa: CASSDGLAGGVDEQFF

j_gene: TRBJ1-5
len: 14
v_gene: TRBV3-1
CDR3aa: CASSQGQTHQPQHF

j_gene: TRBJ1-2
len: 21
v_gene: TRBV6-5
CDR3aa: CASSYSEKGQEDLVDHYGYTF

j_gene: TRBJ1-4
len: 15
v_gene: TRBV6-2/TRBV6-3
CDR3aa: CASSYSARSNEKLFF

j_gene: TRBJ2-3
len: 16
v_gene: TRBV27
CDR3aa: CASSLWGRIGTDTQYF

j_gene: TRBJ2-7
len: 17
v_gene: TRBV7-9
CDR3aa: CASSLGGLAGVNHEQYF

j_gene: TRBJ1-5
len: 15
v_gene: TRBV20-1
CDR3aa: CSFGRTGTGNQPQHF

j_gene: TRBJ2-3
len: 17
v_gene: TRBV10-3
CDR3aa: CAISGSGRALGTDTQYF

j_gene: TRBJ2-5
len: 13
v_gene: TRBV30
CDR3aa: CAWNRPGQETQYF

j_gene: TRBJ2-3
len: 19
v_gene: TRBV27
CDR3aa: CASSHRLAGGWLSTDTQYF